This T cell receptor (beta chain) was sequenced during a study of blood T cell repertoires in COVID-19. Across the whole study: The United States, Italy and Spain were the sources of the acute and convalescent COVID-19 samples. Nucleic acid was either cDNA or gDNA, and it came from T cells, B-cell-depleted T cells, or PBMCs.

Original analysis: Quantification of nucleated cells was approximated via reference gene primer amplification. Produced via immunoSEQ multiplex PCR; TCRdb's table is partial and in-frame only. The D gene and trimming were derived from the DNA, and the V and J assignments and clone size from that table. The sample records approximately 67,000 clones, about 90% being singletons. The CDR3 has 15 amino acids. The ends lost 5 bases at V and 4 bases at J; junction bases unmatched: 10. Germline-derived CDR1 and CDR2 are SGHVS and FQNEAQ. This receptor was taken from a man aged 45 to 65 with active COVID-19. J is TRBJ2-5 and V is TRBV7-8, with 7 bases fitting TRBD1. The sample comprised peripheral blood. This chain's CDR3 is CASSRQGRDGETQYF. The CDR3 bases are TGTGCCAGCAGCAGACAGGGAAGGGATGGAGAGACCCAGTACTTC.